One and the same sample provided the 13 T cell receptor beta chains below, sequenced in a study of T cells after yellow fever vaccination. From the 5' RACE reads, TCRdb called clonotypes with MiXCR, one entry per CDR3 protein. Of around 350,000 distinct CDR3 sequences in the sample, around 6.5% were seen once. The input for sequencing was PBMCs, taken 5 days after the yellow fever booster vaccination. Receptor source: a man aged 25 to 40 who received the YFV17D yellow fever vaccine.

This clonotype occurred many times. This chain links TRBV11-2 with TRBJ1-1; no clear D gene. Trimming shortened V by 1 base and J by 4 bases, and 13 bases separated the two germline ends. CDR1 and CDR2 (germline): SGHAT, FQNNGV. The length of the CDR3 is 15 residues. The DNA for the CDR3 is TGTGCCAGCAGCTTAGTCGACTCCCGGGGCACTGAAGCTTTCTTT. As protein: CASSLVDSRGTEAFF.

The rearrangement links TRBV5-6 to TRBJ2-1, with 8 bases matching TRBD1. This CDR3 is 15 amino acids long. V dropped 6 bases and J dropped 4; count of bases not matched to a gene: 9. Germline V gene data show CDR1 as SGHDT and CDR2 as YYEEEE. The CDR3 protein is CASISGTGVYNEQFF. The CDR3 bases are TGTGCCAGCATATCCGGGACAGGAGTTTACAATGAGCAGTTCTTC.

The rearrangement uses TRBV12-5 and TRBJ2-7; D gene uncertain. The CDR3 is 15 residues long. Per the germline V gene, CDR1 is LGHNT and CDR2 is FRNRAP. V dropped 4 bases and J dropped 7 bases, with 20 bases sitting between them. CDR3 DNA: TGTGCTAGTGGTTCTTCTACTGGCACTCTAGTGGAGCAGTACTTC. This sequence encodes CASGSSTGTLVEQYF.

This clonotype was seen repeatedly, ten times or more. The chain couples TRBV27 to TRBJ2-7; TRBD2 matches 11 bases. V trimming: 5 bases; J trimming: 2 bases; junction bases outside the gene matches: 8. Germline V gives CDR1 MNHEY, CDR2 SMNVEV (reference sequence). This CDR3 spans 16 amino acids. CDR3 sequence (DNA): TGTGCCAGCAGTGGACCTGGGACTAGCGGAGCCTACGAGCAGTACTTC. Translation: CASSGPGTSGAYEQYF.

The table lists this clonotype with many counts. The V gene is TRBV7-2, the J gene TRBJ2-3, with D uncertain. The CDR3 loop spans 13 amino acids. Trimming cost V 4 bases and J 2 bases, with 7 bases left between them. Germline CDR1 reads SGHTA; CDR2 reads FQGNSA. CDR3 in amino acids: CASSSPLTDTQYF. The CDR3 DNA reads TGTGCCAGCAGCTCTCCCCTCACAGATACGCAGTATTTT.

This chain uses TRBV10-3 with TRBJ2-6; D is possibly TRBD2 (5 bases). Trimming left V 0 bases short and J 3 bases short, with 15 bases between. This CDR3 is built from 18 residues. Looked up from germline, CDR1 is ENHRY and CDR2 is SYGVKD. CDR3 bases: TGTGCCATCAGTGAGTCGAGTCAGGACTTAATTGGGGCCAACGTCCTGACTTTC. It yields the protein CAISESSQDLIGANVLTF.

The rearrangement joins TRBV7-8 to TRBJ2-7, with D possibly being TRBD2 (5 bases). CDR1 SGHVS and CDR2 FQNEAQ come from the germline V gene. Trimming pared 0 bases from V and 2 bases from J, leaving 17 bases between. The CDR3 consists of 17 residues. CDR3 sequence (DNA): TGTGCCAGCAGCTTAGCGGTTTTTGGCGGGCAACCCTACGAGCAGTACTTC. As protein: CASSLAVFGGQPYEQYF.

The V call is TRBV11-2, the J call TRBJ2-7; 7 nucleotides match TRBD1. The V gene end was trimmed by 0 bases and the J gene end by 0 bases; junction bases not matched to a gene: 11. The CDR3 contains 18 residues. The germline CDR1 and CDR2 sequences are SGHAT and FQNNGV. CDR3 loop: CASSLEGQASWASYEQYF. CDR3 coding DNA: TGTGCCAGCAGCTTAGAAGGACAGGCGAGTTGGGCCTCCTACGAGCAGTACTTC.

This clonotype was counted many times. This rearrangement joins TRBV7-2 to TRBJ2-5; 7 nucleotides agree with TRBD1. Trimming cost V 2 bases and J 4 bases; bases outside gene matches: 4. Per the germline V gene, CDR1 is SGHTA and CDR2 is FQGNSA. CDR3 length: 14 residues. The CDR3 nucleotides read TGTGCCAGCAGCTTATCCCCAGGGGGAGAGACCCAGTACTTC. Its translation is CASSLSPGGETQYF.

In this sample, this clonotype turned up many times. The chain couples TRBV27 to TRBJ2-3; no clear D gene. The CDR3 is 14 residues long. Germline CDR1 reads MNHEY; CDR2 reads SMNVEV (reference sequence). V was cut by 6 bases and J by 6 bases, with 16 bases left in between. CDR3 amino acids: CASSELALGDTQYF. In DNA, the CDR3 is TGTGCCAGCAGCGAATTAGCCTTGGGGGATACGCAGTATTTT.

This sequence joins TRBV4-3 and TRBJ1-1; D gene ambiguous. The CDR3 extends over 15 amino acids. The V gene's germline CDR1 is LGHNA and CDR2 YSLEER. The V end lost 3 bases, the J end lost 0 bases, and 11 bases lay between the germline ends. CDR3 in DNA: TGCGCCAGCAGCCACACGACTAGTATGAACACTGAAGCTTTCTTT. This codes for CASSHTTSMNTEAFF.

This clonotype has at least ten counts. The chain recombines TRBV7-8 with TRBJ2-2; tentative D call: TRBD2 (6 bases). CDR1 is SGHVS, CDR2 FQNEAQ, per germline. V dropped 7 bases and J dropped 5 bases, with 14 bases sitting between them. CDR3 length: 14 amino acids. For the CDR3, the DNA is TGTGCCAGCACCCCGGCCGGGGGAACCGGGGAGCTGTTTTTT. Amino acids: CASTPAGGTGELFF.

This clonotype came up a few times. As DNA, the CDR3 is TGTGCCACCAGTGATTTCGAAAGGGGGCAAGGAGAGACCCAGTACTTC. The encoded protein is CATSDFERGQGETQYF. The chain carries TRBV24-1 and TRBJ2-5, with 7 bases aligning to TRBD1. This CDR3 has 16 residues. The V gene's germline CDR1 is KGHDR and CDR2 SFDVKD. The V segment lost 1 base and the J segment 4 bases; nucleotides outside the gene matches: 8.